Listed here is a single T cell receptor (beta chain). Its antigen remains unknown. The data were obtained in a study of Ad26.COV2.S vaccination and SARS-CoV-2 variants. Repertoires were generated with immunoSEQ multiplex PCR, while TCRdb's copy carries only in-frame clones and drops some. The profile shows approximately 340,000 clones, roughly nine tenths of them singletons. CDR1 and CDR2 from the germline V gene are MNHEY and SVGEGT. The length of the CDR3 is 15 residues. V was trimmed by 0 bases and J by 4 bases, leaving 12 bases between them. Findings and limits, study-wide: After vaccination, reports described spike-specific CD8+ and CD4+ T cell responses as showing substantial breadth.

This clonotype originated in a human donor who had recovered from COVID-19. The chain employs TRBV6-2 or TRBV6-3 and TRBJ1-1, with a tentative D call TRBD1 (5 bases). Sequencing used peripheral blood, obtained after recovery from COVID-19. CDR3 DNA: TGTGCCAGCAGTTACTCGGGGGGAGTTGGCACTGAAGCTTTCTTT. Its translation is CASSYSGGVGTEAFF.